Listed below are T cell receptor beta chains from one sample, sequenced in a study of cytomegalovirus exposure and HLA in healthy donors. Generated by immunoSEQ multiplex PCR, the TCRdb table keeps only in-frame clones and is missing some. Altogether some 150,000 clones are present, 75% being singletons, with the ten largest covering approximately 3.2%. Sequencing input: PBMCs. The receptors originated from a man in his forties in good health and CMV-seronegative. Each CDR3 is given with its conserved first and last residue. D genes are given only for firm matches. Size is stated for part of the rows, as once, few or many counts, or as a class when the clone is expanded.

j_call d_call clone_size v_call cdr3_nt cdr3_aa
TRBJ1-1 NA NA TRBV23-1 TGCGCCAGCAGTCAAACGGAGGGGACTGAAGCTTTCTTT CASSQTEGTEAFF
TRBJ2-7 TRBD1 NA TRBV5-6 TGTGCCAGCAGCTTGGGCCAGGGGGTCCACGAGCAGTACTTC CASSLGQGVHEQYF
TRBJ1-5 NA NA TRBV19 TGTGCCAGTAGTAATACAGGGTCGGATCAGCCCCAGCATTTT CASSNTGSDQPQHF
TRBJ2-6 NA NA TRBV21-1 TGTGCCAGCAGCGCCCGTCGGACAGTCCTAGACGTCCTGACTTTC CASSARRTVLDVLTF
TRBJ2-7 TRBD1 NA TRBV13 TGTGCCAGCAGCTCCGGGGGGACAGGGGGCTTCTCGGTCTACGAGCAGTACTTC CASSSGGTGGFSVYEQYF
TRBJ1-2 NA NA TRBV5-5 TGTGCCAGCAGCTTGGAGGCAGGGGATTACTATGGCTACACCTTC CASSLEAGDYYGYTF
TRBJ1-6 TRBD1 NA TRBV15 TGTGCCACCAGCAGCCCGACAGGGACTTGGGTGTCACCCCTCCACTTT CATSSPTGTWVSPLHF
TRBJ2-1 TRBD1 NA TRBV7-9 TGTGCCAGCAGCTTAGGTACAGGGGGAAAGTATGAGCAGTTCTTC CASSLGTGGKYEQFF
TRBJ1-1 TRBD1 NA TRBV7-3 TGTGCCAGCAGCTGGACAGGGTCCACTGAAGCTTTCTTT CASSWTGSTEAFF
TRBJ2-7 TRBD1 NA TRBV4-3 TGCGCCAGCAGCCAAGATTCGGCGGGACCGGGACAGGTACCCTACGAGCAGTACTTC CASSQDSAGPGQVPYEQYF
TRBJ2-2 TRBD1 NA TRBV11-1 TGTGCCAGCAGCTTCGGGACAGGTCAGACCGGGGAGCTGTTTTTT CASSFGTGQTGELFF
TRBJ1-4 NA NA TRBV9 TGTGCCAGCAGCCCCCACCGACAGGTCATTAATGAAAAACTGTTTTTT CASSPHRQVINEKLFF
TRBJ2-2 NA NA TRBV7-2 TGTGCCAGCAGCCGAGTCTACACCGGGGGGCTGTTTTTT CASSRVYTGGLFF
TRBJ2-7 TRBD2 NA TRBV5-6 TGTGCCAGCAGCTTATCTAAACTAGCGCTTACCTACGAGCAGTACTTC CASSLSKLALTYEQYF
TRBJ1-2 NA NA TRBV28 TGTGCCAGCAGTTTAGGAAGTTACAGGGTATCTGGCTACACCTTC CASSLGSYRVSGYTF
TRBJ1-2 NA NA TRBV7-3 TGTGCCAGCAGCCCTTCGGGGGGCCAGAACTATGGCTACACCTTC CASSPSGGQNYGYTF
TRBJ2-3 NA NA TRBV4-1 TGCGCCAGCAGCCAACAGTATTCTAGCACAGATACGCAGTATTTT CASSQQYSSTDTQYF
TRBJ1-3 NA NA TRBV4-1 TGCGCCAGCAGCCAAGATAGCGGGGGTGATGGAAACACCATATATTTT CASSQDSGGDGNTIYF
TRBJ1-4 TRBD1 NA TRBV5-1 TGCGCCAGCAGCTTGGTTCCCCAGGGGGAGGAAGAACTGTTTTTT CASSLVPQGEEELFF
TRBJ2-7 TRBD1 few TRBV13 TGTGCCAGCAGCACACAGGGGCCGACCTACGAGCAGTACTTC CASSTQGPTYEQYF
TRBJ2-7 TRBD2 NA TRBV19 TGTGCCAGTAGTATAGCCGGGGGGTCCTACGAGCAGTACTTC CASSIAGGSYEQYF
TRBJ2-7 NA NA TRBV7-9 TGTGCCACCAGGGGAGGGGGGTCCTACGAGCAGTACTTC CATRGGGSYEQYF
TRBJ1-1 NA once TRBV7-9 TGTGCCAGCAGCCTACTAAACGTGAACACTGAAGCTTTCTTT CASSLLNVNTEAFF
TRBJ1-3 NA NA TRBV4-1 TGCGCCAGCAGACCGACAGCTGGAAACACCATATATTTT CASRPTAGNTIYF
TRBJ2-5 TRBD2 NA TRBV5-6 TGTGCCAGCACGGGGGAGGGTGGCATTCAAGAGACCCAGTACTTC CASTGEGGIQETQYF
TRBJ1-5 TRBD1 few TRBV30 TGTGCCTGGAGAACAGGGGGCTTGAATCAGCCCCAGCATTTT CAWRTGGLNQPQHF
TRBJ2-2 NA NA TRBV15 TGTGCCACCAGCCGCCTCAGGACCGGGGAGCTGTTTTTT CATSRLRTGELFF
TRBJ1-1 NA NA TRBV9 TGTGCCAGCAGCTTAACAGCTTTGAGCACTGAAGCTTTCTTT CASSLTALSTEAFF